These T cell receptor beta chains were read from a single sample in a study of vaccination and CD4 T cells after COVID-19. The antigens for these receptors are not known. MiXCR was run by TCRdb on the PCR reads, yielding one entry per CDR3 protein. Among about 25,000 distinct CDR3 sequences listed, more than 25% were seen once. The sample in question was CD4+ T cells from blood, cultured in vitro, obtained about 7 months after SARS-CoV-2 vaccination. The receptors derive from a human donor who had recovered from COVID-19. Each CDR3 is given with its conserved first and last residue. Fields, in order: D gene, V gene, clone size, J gene, CDR3 protein, CDR3 DNA. The D gene is left open where the match is weak. Only some rows state a clone size, as once, few, many or a class for expanded clones.

>-|TRBV2|-|TRBJ2-3
CASSDPIDERWLDTQYF
TGTGCCAGCAGCGACCCGATTGATGAGCGTTGGTTGGATACGCAGTATTTT
>-|TRBV4-1|-|TRBJ2-7
CASSSRDSTREQYF
TGCGCCAGCAGCTCCCGGGACTCGACCCGCGAGCAGTACTTC
>-|TRBV19|few|TRBJ1-5
CASSLLYNQPQHF
TGTGCCAGTAGTCTTTTATACAATCAGCCCCAGCATTTT
>TRBD1|TRBV7-9|-|TRBJ2-5
CASSPGTGDGETQYF
TGTGCCAGCAGCCCAGGGACAGGGGATGGGGAGACCCAGTACTTC
>-|TRBV7-8|-|TRBJ2-5
CASSLGGVGETQYF
TGTGCCAGCAGCTTAGGAGGGGTGGGAGAGACCCAGTACTTC
>-|TRBV27|-|TRBJ1-2
CASSLRQPSNYGYTF
TGTGCCAGCAGTTTAAGACAGCCATCTAACTATGGCTACACCTTC
>TRBD1|TRBV20-1|many|TRBJ1-5
CSADRENQPQHF
TGCAGTGCTGACAGGGAGAATCAGCCCCAGCATTTT
>TRBD2|TRBV20-1|few|TRBJ2-1
CSAWTSGSHNEQFF
TGCAGTGCTTGGACTAGCGGGTCCCACAATGAGCAGTTCTTC
>-|TRBV5-1|-|TRBJ2-7
CASSHGDRLSYEQYF
TGCGCCAGCAGTCATGGAGACAGGCTCTCCTACGAGCAGTACTTC
>-|TRBV7-2|few|TRBJ2-2
CASSLRWNPAELFF
TGTGCCAGCAGCTTAAGGTGGAACCCCGCTGAGCTGTTTTTT
>-|TRBV7-2|few|TRBJ1-1
CASTPGWGALGTEAFF
TGTGCCAGCACCCCGGGCTGGGGGGCCCTGGGCACTGAAGCTTTCTTT
>TRBD1|TRBV6-1|few|TRBJ2-7
CASSPSGQPYEQYF
TGTGCCAGCAGCCCGTCGGGACAGCCCTACGAGCAGTACTTC
>TRBD2|TRBV12-3/TRBV12-4|-|TRBJ2-3
CASSLKGLAGDTQYF
TGTGCCAGCAGTTTGAAAGGACTAGCAGGAGATACGCAGTATTTT
>TRBD1|TRBV7-2|few|TRBJ2-2
CASSSTWTGGDTGELFF
TGTGCCAGCAGCTCCACCTGGACAGGGGGCGACACCGGGGAGCTGTTTTTT
>-|TRBV5-5|few|TRBJ2-3
CASTRVWGTDTQYF
TGTGCCAGCACCAGGGTATGGGGCACAGATACGCAGTATTTT
>-|TRBV6-2/TRBV6-3|-|TRBJ1-6
CASSYRQYNSPLHF
TGTGCCAGCAGTTACCGGCAGTATAATTCACCCCTCCACTTT
>-|TRBV20-1|-|TRBJ1-6
CSARRDFQNSPLHF
TGCAGTGCTAGGAGGGACTTTCAAAATTCACCCCTCCACTTT
>TRBD1|TRBV12-3/TRBV12-4|-|TRBJ1-2
CASSLDPGTVHGYTF
TGTGCCAGCAGTTTAGATCCTGGGACAGTCCATGGCTACACCTTC
>-|TRBV20-1|-|TRBJ2-3
CSARAPLRDTQYF
TGCAGTGCTAGGGCTCCTCTTCGTGATACGCAGTATTTT
>TRBD2|TRBV28|-|TRBJ2-1
CASRTSVAGGSYNEQFF
TGTGCCAGCAGGACCTCTGTGGCGGGAGGTTCCTACAATGAGCAGTTCTTC
>-|TRBV6-1|-|TRBJ2-7
CASSPRDRQSREQYF
TGTGCCAGCAGTCCCCGTGACCGTCAATCTCGCGAGCAGTACTTC
>TRBD2|TRBV6-1|few|TRBJ2-3
CASSQTSGRADTQYF
TGTGCCAGCAGTCAGACTAGCGGGAGGGCAGATACGCAGTATTTT
>-|TRBV19|few|TRBJ2-2
CASSSSTGELFF
TGTGCCAGTAGTTCCTCCACCGGGGAGCTGTTTTTT
>-|TRBV6-1|-|TRBJ2-3
CASSSPGLGTDTQYF
TGTGCCAGCAGTAGCCCGGGACTCGGCACAGATACGCAGTATTTT
>-|TRBV7-2|few|TRBJ2-3
CASSLARTDTQYF
TGTGCCAGCAGCTTAGCCCGCACAGATACGCAGTATTTT
>-|TRBV28|few|TRBJ2-3
CASSLMRDTQYF
TGTGCCAGCAGTTTAATGCGAGATACGCAGTATTTT
>TRBD1|TRBV20-1|medium-sized|TRBJ1-6
CSATPGQAAPYNSPLHF
TGCAGTGCTACCCCGGGACAGGCGGCCCCTTATAATTCACCCCTCCACTTT
>-|TRBV29-1|-|TRBJ1-1
CSGAGASNTEAFF
TGCAGCGGCGCAGGCGCCTCGAACACTGAAGCTTTCTTT
>-|TRBV7-5|-|TRBJ1-1
CISVSEDDRGDTEAFF
-
>-|TRBV2|once|TRBJ1-6
CARTDRTGGSYNSPLHF
TGTGCCAGGACCGACCGGACCGGGGGCTCCTATAATTCACCCCTCCACTTT
>-|TRBV6-2/TRBV6-3|few|TRBJ1-5
CASSQGVQPQHF
TGTGCCAGCAGTCAGGGTGTTCAGCCCCAGCATTTT
>-|TRBV5-8|few|TRBJ2-7
CASSLDQTYEQYF
TGTGCCAGCAGCTTGGATCAGACCTACGAGCAGTACTTC
>-|TRBV28|few|TRBJ1-2
CASRSGQGNYGYTF
TGTGCCAGCAGATCGGGACAAGGAAACTATGGCTACACCTTC
>TRBD1|TRBV28|-|TRBJ1-1
CASRGQGLAAFF
TGTGCCAGCAGGGGACAGGGCTTGGCAGCTTTCTTT
>-|TRBV25-1|-|TRBJ1-6
CASSKAVGGGLEKPLHF
TGTGCCAGCAGCAAGGCGGTCGGGGGCGGTTTGGAAAAACCCCTCCACTTT
>TRBD1|TRBV20-1|few|TRBJ1-2
CSAIPDRQQGYTF
TGCAGTGCTATTCCGGACAGGCAGCAGGGCTACACCTTC
>TRBD2|TRBV20-1|-|TRBJ2-5
CSATISGRARETQYF
TGCAGTGCAACTATTAGCGGGAGGGCCCGGGAGACCCAGTACTTC
>-|TRBV5-4|-|TRBJ2-5
CASSHVSGRETQYF
TGTGCCAGCAGCCATGTGTCAGGGAGGGAGACCCAGTACTTC